Following are 7 T cell receptor beta chains from one sample sequenced in a study of neurological immune-mediated disorders. TCRdb called the 5' RACE reads again in MiXCR, with one record for every CDR3 protein. The repertoire has 70,000 or so distinct CDR3 sequences, 2.5% to 4% of them found once; the top ten carry under 6.5%. The sequenced sample consisted of PBMCs. Receptors were obtained from a woman aged 50 to 60 with multiple sclerosis.

This clonotype turned up a few times. The chain combines TRBV7-2 with TRBJ1-2, with D uncertain. In germline, CDR1 is SGHTA, CDR2 FQGNSA. The CDR3 has 14 amino acids. Deletions cut 1 base from V and 0 bases from J, with 6 bases between. The CDR3: CASSLGVTNYGYTF. CDR3 sequence (DNA): TGTGCCAGCAGCTTAGGAGTTACTAACTATGGCTACACCTTC. Complete variable domain (other parts from reference TRBV7-2 and TRBJ1-2): GAGVSQSPSNKVTEKGKDVELRCDPISGHTALYWYRQSLGQGLEFLIYFQGNSAPDKSGLPSDRFSAERTGGSVSTLTIQRTQQEDSAVYLCASSLGVTNYGYTFGSGTRLTVV.

The rearrangement uses TRBV9 and TRBJ2-5; tentatively, D is TRBD1 or TRBD2 (6 bases each). V lost 3 bases, J lost 5 bases, and 14 bases lay in between. Germline CDR1 and CDR2: SGDLS and YYNGEE. The CDR3 has 14 amino acids. CDR3 sequence: CASSARGGRETQYF. The CDR3 DNA is TGTGCCAGCAGCGCCCGTGGGGGGCGGGAGACCCAGTACTTC.

This clonotype was found many times. The rearrangement uses TRBV4-1 and TRBJ2-7, with 8 bases aligning to TRBD2. V dropped 4 bases and J dropped 2; count of bases not matched to a gene: 7. Looked up from germline, CDR1 is MGHRA and CDR2 is YSYEKL. This CDR3 has 15 amino acids. CDR3 sequence: CASSPSASGPYEQYF. The CDR3 DNA sequence: TGCGCCAGCAGCCCCTCAGCTAGCGGGCCCTACGAGCAGTACTTC.

Many counts were recorded for this clonotype. The V gene is TRBV20-1, the J gene TRBJ1-5, with TRBD1 as a possible D gene (6 bases). V gave up 6 bases and J gave up 6 bases, with 21 bases separating them. Germline loops: CDR1 DFQATT, CDR2 SNEGSKA (reference sequence). CDR3 length: 15 amino acids. The CDR3 DNA reads as TGCAGTGCAACCCTCCCCCTTCCAGGGGTTCAGCCCCAGCATTTT. The encoded protein is CSATLPLPGVQPQHF.

This clonotype was counted at least ten times. The V gene is TRBV5-1, the J gene TRBJ2-7; D may be TRBD1 or TRBD2 (5 bases each). Germline V lookup: CDR1 SGHRS, CDR2 YFSETQ. Trimming stripped 4 bases from V and 4 bases from J, with 18 bases between. The length of the CDR3 is 15 residues. The CDR3 is CASSKGTADDYEQYF. The CDR3 DNA reads TGCGCCAGCAGCAAGGGGACCGCCGATGATTACGAGCAGTACTTC.

This clonotype has ten or more counts. This chain connects TRBV7-2 to TRBJ1-5, with D maybe TRBD1 (5 bases). Germline CDR1 reads SGHTA; CDR2 reads FQGNSA. CDR3 size: 13 residues. V dropped 4 bases and J dropped 5 bases, with 9 bases sitting between them. The CDR3 is CASSSRGDQPQHF. The CDR3 DNA follows: TGTGCCAGCAGCTCCCGAGGGGATCAGCCCCAGCATTTT.

Many counts were recorded for this clonotype. The J gene is TRBJ2-5, the V gene TRBV12-3 or TRBV12-4, with 11 bases that match TRBD1. V dropped 5 bases and J dropped 5; count of bases not matched to a gene: 7. This CDR3 region has 15 residues. The chain's CDR3 is CASSPGQGAVETQYF. For the CDR3, the DNA is TGTGCCAGCAGTCCAGGACAGGGGGCTGTGGAGACCCAGTACTTC.